The 2 T cell receptor beta chains presented below share a single source sample, sequenced in a study of cytomegalovirus exposure and HLA in healthy donors. Vbeta (60) and Jbeta (13) primers were used in the PCR. TCRdb's copy holds only in-frame clones and misses some; the assay was immunoSEQ multiplex PCR. The sample lists roughly 130,000 clones, roughly 88% occurring once. The sequenced material came from PBMCs. The receptor source for this set is a woman aged 18 to 35 in good health and CMV-seropositive.

The chain links TRBV15 to TRBJ2-7, with TRBD1 matching over 9 bases. From germline, CDR1 is LNHNV and CDR2 YYDKDF (reference sequence). The CDR3 contains 13 residues. V was clipped by 8 bases and J by 3 bases; unmatched bases: 5. Written as DNA, the CDR3 is TGTGCCACCGGTACGGGACAGGGCTACGAGCAGTACTTC. Its translation: CATGTGQGYEQYF.

This clone was recorded only once. The V gene is TRBV28, the J gene TRBJ2-5, with 16 bases matching TRBD2. Germline CDR1 reads MDHEN; CDR2 reads SYDVKM. The CDR3 loop spans 17 amino acids. V was clipped by 4 bases and J by 5 bases; unmatched bases: 7. This CDR3 reads CASSSGLAGGPLETQYF. CDR3 in DNA: TGTGCCAGCAGTTCGGGACTAGCGGGGGGGCCTTTGGAGACCCAGTACTTC.